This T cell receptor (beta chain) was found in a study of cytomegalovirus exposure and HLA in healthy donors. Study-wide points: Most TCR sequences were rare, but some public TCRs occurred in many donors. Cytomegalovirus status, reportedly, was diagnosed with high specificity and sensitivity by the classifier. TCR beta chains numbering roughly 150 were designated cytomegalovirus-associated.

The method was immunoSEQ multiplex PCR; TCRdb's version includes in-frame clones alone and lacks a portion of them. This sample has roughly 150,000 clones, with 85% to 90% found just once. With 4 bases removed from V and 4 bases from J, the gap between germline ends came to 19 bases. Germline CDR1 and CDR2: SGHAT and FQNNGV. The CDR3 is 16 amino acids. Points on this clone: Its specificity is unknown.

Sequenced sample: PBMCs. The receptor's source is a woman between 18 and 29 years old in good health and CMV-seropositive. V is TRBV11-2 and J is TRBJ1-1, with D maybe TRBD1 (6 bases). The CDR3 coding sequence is TGTGCCAGCAGCTCCCTCATTCTAGGGGGAAGCACTGAAGCTTTCTTT. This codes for CASSSLILGGSTEAFF.